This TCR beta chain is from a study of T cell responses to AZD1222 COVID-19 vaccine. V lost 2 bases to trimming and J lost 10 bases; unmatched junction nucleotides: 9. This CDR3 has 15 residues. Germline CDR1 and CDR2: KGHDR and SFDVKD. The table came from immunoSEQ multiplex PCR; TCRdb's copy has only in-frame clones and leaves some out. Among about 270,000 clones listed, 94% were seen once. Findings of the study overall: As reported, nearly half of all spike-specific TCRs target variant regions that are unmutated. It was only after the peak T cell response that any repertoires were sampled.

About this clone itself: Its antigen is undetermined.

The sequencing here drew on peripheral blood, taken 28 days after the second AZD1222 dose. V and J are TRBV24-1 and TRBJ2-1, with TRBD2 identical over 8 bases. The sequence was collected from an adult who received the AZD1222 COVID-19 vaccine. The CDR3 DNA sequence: TGTGCCACCAGTGATTCCGGCGGGAGGACGAGGGAGCAGTTCTTC. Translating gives CATSDSGGRTREQFF.